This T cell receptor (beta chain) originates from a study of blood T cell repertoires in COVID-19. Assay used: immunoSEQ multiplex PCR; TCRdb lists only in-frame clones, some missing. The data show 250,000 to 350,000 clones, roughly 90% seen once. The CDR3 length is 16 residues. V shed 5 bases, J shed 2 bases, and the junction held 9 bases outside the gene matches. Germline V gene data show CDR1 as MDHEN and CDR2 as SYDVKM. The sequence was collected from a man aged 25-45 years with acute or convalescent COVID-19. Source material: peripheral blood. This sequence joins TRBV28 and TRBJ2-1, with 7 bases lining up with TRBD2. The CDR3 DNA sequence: TGTGCCAGCAGTCAATCCCCTAGCGGCCCCTACAATGAGCAGTTCTTC. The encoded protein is CASSQSPSGPYNEQFF.